This TCR beta chain derives from a study of T cells in Graves' hyperthyroidism and ophthalmopathy. Regarding the study as a whole: Most clonotypes expanded in the thyroid (above 0.001) were also present in blood. By a 13 V-J model, ophthalmopathy was set apart from stable hyperthyroidism.

Patients were excluded for uncontrolled infection, other autoimmune disease, pregnancy or lactation. Clinical symptoms, serum thyroxine, TRAb, thyroid ultrasound and orbital computed tomography established diagnosis. This clonotype was observed a few times. Its matching antigen is unknown. RNA transcripts yielded amplified TCR beta CDR3 regions. The HTBI primer set drove a first-round RT-PCR of the TCR CDR3. Using its own MiXCR run on the multiplex PCR reads, TCRdb lists one record per CDR3 protein. The sample has hundreds of thousands of distinct CDR3 sequences, over 40% seen once; the top ten hold about 7.2%. V shed 1 base and J shed 8 bases, with 12 bases lying between them. Germline assignment: CDR1 SGHRS and CDR2 YFSETQ. The CDR3 sequence is 13 residues long.

This TCR derives from an adult man with Graves' disease, either hyperthyroidism or ophthalmopathy (not recorded which). Sequenced material: peripheral blood or thyroid tissue (not recorded which). The chain joins TRBV5-1 to TRBJ1-2; D remains ambiguous. In nucleotides, the CDR3 is TGCGCCAGCAGCTTGTACGGTCAGGAGGGCTACACCTTC. This codes for CASSLYGQEGYTF. Filled out from reference TRBV5-1 and TRBJ1-2, the complete variable domain reads KAGVTQTPRYLIKTRGQQVTLSCSPISGHRSVSWYQQTPGQGLQFLFEYFSETQRNKGNFPGRFSGRQFSNSRSEMNVSTLELGDSALYLCASSLYGQEGYTFGSGTRLTVV.